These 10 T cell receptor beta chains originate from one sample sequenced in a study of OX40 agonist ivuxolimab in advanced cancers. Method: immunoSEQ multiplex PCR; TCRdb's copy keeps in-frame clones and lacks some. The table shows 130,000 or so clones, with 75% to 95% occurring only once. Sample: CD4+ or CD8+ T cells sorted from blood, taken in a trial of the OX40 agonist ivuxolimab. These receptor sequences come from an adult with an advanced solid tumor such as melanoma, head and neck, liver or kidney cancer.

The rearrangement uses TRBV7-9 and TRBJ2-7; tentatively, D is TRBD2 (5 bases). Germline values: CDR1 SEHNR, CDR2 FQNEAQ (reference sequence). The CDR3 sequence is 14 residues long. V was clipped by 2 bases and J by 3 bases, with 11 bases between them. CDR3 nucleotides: TGTGCCAGCAGCTTAATGGGCACTAGCTACGAGCAGTACTTC. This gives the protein CASSLMGTSYEQYF.

The CDR3 here is CASSSGDYYYNEQFF. The CDR3 bases are TGTGCCAGTAGTTCCGGGGACTATTACTACAATGAGCAGTTCTTC. This chain joins TRBV19 and TRBJ2-1; TRBD2 matches at 7 bases. This CDR3 is built from 15 residues. The V segment lost 5 bases and the J segment 3 bases; nucleotides outside the gene matches: 7. From germline, CDR1 is LNHDA and CDR2 SQIVND (reference sequence).

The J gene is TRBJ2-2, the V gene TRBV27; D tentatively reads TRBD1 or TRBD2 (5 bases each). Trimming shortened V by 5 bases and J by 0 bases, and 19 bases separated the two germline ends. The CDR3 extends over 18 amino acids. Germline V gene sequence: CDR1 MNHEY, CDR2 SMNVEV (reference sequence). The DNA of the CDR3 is TGTGCCAGCAGTCGCGAGGGACCATTACGACCGAACACCGGGGAGCTGTTTTTT. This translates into CASSREGPLRPNTGELFF.

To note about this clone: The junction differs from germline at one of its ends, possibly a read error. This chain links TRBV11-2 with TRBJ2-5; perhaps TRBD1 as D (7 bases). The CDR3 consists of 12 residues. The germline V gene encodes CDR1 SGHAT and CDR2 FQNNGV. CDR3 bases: TGTGCCAGCAGCGTAGACAGGGAGGCCCAGTACTTC. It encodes CASSVDREAQYF.

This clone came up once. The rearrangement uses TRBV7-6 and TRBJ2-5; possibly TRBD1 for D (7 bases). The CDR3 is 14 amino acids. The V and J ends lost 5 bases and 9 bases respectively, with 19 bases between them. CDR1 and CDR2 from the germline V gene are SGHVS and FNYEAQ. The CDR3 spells CASSIQGRMGPQYF. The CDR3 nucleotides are TGTGCCAGCAGCATACAGGGGAGGATGGGACCCCAGTACTTC.

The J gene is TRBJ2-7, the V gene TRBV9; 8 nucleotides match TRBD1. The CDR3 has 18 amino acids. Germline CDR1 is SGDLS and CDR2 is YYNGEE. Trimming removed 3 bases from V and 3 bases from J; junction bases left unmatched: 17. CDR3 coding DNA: TGTGCCAGCAGCGCGACGACCGGACAGGGCGAACTCTTCTACGAGCAGTACTTC. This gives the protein CASSATTGQGELFYEQYF.

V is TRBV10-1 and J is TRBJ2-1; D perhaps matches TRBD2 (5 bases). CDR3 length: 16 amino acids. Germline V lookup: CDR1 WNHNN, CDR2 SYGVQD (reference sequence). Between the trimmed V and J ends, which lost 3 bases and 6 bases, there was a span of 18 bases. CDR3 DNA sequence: TGCGCCAGCAGTGATTCGGCCCAGTCGGGATCCAATGAGCAGTTCTTC. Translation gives CASSDSAQSGSNEQFF.

The CDR3, as DNA: TGTGCCAGCAGCCTAGGGGGCTCCTTCTACAATGAGCAGTTCTTC. It codes for CASSLGGSFYNEQFF. The chain is built from TRBV28 and TRBJ2-1; 7 bases align to TRBD1. Losses at the gene ends were 6 bases for V and 3 bases for J; bases not matched to a gene: 8. Germline CDR1 MDHEN, CDR2 SYDVKM. The CDR3 has 15 residues.

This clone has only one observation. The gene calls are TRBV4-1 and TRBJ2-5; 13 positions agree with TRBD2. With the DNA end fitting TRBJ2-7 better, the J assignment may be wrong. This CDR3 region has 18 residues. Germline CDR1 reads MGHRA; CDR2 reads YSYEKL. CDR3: CASSQDRETSGGTYEQYF. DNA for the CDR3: TGCGCCAGCAGCCAAGATCGAGAGACTAGCGGGGGGACCTACGAGCAGTACTTC.

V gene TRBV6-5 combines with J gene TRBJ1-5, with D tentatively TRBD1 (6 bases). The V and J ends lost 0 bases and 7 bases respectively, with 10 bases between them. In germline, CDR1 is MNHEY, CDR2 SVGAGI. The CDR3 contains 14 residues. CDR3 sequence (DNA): TGTGCCAGCAGTTACTCGGGGGCGGAACAGCCCCAGCATTTT. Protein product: CASSYSGAEQPQHF.